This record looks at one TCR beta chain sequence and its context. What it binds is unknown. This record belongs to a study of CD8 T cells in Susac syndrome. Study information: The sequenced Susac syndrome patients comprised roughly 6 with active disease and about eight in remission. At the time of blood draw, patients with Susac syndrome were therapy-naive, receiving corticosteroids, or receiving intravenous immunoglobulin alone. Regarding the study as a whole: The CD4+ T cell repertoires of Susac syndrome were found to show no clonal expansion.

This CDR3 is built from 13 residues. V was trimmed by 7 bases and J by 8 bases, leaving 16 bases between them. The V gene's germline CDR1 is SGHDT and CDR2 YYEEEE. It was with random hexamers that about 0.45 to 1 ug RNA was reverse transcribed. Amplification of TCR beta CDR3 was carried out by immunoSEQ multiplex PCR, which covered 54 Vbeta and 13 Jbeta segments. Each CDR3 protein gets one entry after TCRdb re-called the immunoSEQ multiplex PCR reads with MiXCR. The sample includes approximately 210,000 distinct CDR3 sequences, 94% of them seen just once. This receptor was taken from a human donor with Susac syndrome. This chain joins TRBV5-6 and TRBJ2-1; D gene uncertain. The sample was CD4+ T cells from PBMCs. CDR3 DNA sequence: TGTGCCAGCGGCGCTGGGTCTCGGGATGAGCAGTTCTTC. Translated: CASGAGSRDEQFF.